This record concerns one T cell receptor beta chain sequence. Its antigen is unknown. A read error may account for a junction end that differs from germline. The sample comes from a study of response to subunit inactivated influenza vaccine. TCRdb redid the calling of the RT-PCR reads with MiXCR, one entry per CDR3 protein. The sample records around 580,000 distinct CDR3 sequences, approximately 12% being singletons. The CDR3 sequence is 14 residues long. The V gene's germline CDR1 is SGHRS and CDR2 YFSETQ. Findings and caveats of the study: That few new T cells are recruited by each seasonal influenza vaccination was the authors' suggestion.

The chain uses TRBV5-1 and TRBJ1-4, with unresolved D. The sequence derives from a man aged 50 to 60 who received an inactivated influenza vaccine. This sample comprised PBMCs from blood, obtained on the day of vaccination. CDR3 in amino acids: CASSFEGVHENLFF. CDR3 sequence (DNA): TGCGCCAGCAGCTTCGAAGGAGTGCATGAAAACCTGTTTTTT.